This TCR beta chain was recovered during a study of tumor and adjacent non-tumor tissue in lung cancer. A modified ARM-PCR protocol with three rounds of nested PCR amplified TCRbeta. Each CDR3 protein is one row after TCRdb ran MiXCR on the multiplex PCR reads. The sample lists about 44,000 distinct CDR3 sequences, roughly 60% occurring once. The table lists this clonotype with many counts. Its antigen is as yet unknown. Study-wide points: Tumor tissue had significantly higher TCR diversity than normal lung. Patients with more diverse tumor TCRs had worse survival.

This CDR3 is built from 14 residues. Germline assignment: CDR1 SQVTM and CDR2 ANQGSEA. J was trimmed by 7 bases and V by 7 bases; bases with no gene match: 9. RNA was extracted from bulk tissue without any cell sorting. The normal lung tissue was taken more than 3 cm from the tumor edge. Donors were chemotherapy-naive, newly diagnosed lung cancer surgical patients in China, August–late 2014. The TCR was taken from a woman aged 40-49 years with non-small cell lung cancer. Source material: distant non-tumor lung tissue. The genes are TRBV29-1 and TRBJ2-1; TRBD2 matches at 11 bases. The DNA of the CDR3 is TGCAGCGGCTCCGGGACTAGCGGTAGGAATGAGCAGTTCTTC. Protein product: CSGSGTSGRNEQFF.